The 2 T cell receptor beta chains below all came from one sample that was sequenced in a study of cytotoxic CD8 clonotypes in ibrutinib-treated CLL. TCRdb keeps only in-frame clones here, not all; method: immunoSEQ multiplex PCR. The sample records tens of thousands of clones, around 84% being singletons. The source was PBMCs, collected before ibrutinib treatment. The receptor source for this set is a human donor with chronic lymphocytic leukemia.

The chain combines TRBV5-1 with TRBJ2-3, with 12 bases matching TRBD2. The CDR3 consists of 16 residues. J was trimmed by 0 bases and V by 4 bases; bases with no gene match: 3. Germline V CDR1 and CDR2: SGHRS, YFSETQ. CDR3 in DNA: TGCGCCAGCAGCCCTGGACTAGCGGGAAGCACAGATACGCAGTATTTT. Translation gives CASSPGLAGSTDTQYF.

The chain has TRBV5-6 and TRBJ1-2, with 7 bases identical to TRBD1. This CDR3 spans 16 amino acids. J lost 5 bases, V lost 0 bases, and 10 bases had no gene match. CDR1 and CDR2 (germline): SGHDT, YYEEEE. The CDR3 spells CASSLGTTGQLYGYTF. The CDR3 DNA reads as TGTGCCAGCAGCTTGGGGACGACGGGACAGCTTTATGGCTACACCTTC.